Below, one T cell receptor (beta chain) is given with its context. The clone's antigen remains unknown. An end of the junction differs from the germline gene, which may be a read error. CDR1 and CDR2 were assigned from the germline V gene as SQVTM and ANQGSEA. CDR3 length: 18 amino acids, cysteine to phenylalanine. Here the CDR3 DNA is all that survives: 54 bases in frame from base 1. The data are from a study of T-cell reconstitution after alpha-beta-depleted transplantation in children (dated by TCRdb to about 2016). About the study as a whole: Using TCR repertoire profiling, the study quantitatively followed how T-cell immune reconstitution unfolded in children after TCRalphabeta/CD19-depleted allogeneic hematopoietic cell transplantation. General study outcomes and caveats: In some patients, the high TCRbeta diversity seen at day 60 was put down to recipient T cells and intrathymic progenitors that had survived conditioning. Apparently early alphabetaT-cell count recovery about two months after transplant reportedly relied on only several hundred rapidly expanded clones derived from non-depleted graft cells. Over subsequent months, a decline in hyperexpanded clone frequencies was noted, and after one year, T-cell counts and TCRbeta diversity were mostly ascribed to newly produced T cells.

Library preparation employed PCR. The run used an Illumina HiSeq 2500. TCR library preparation used molecular barcoding, with unique molecular identifiers applied to normalize quantification of the TCRbeta repertoire. The raw public reads went through TCRdb reprocessing: fastp at Q25, MiXCR clone calling, in-frame beta chains kept. Every distinct CDR3 protein forms one entry, paired with its most common genes and DNA. The sample table holds roughly 310,000 distinct CDR3 sequences, of which about a quarter were seen once. Of the sample, roughly 9.7% is held by the ten largest clones. The sample's treatment or condition, from its label and the paper: allogeneic hematopoietic cell transplantation with graft depleted of TCRalphabeta T cells and CD19 B cells. Transplant recipients were children who received TCRalphabeta/CD19-depleted allogeneic hematopoietic cell grafts.

The receptor was derived from a male patient younger than 18 who had a stem cell transplant for acute lymphoblastic leukemia, so the T cells may come from the graft donor. The material was PBMCs, mostly from graft donor cells, obtained 180 days after TCRalphabeta/CD19-depleted stem cell transplant. The chain is encoded by TRBV29-1 joined to TRBJ2-4; the central 9 bases match TRBD1. The encoded CDR3 is CSVVGDREGIIAKNIQDF. The DNA sequence reads TGCAGCGTTGTGGGGGACAGGGAGGGTATTATAGCCAAAAACATTCAGGACTTC.